This TCR beta chain was captured in a study of identical twins. There are many counts of this clonotype. TCRdb re-analysed the 5' RACE reads in MiXCR, keeping a single row per CDR3 protein. The data contain approximately 690,000 distinct CDR3 sequences, around 6% of them seen just once; the ten biggest clones take up approximately 1.6%. Germline V gene data show CDR1 as SGHRS and CDR2 as YFSETQ. This CDR3 has 15 amino acids. V was shortened by 1 base and J by 7 bases, with 14 bases between the two germline ends. V and J are TRBV5-1 and TRBJ2-2; tentative D call: TRBD1 (5 bases). Material for sequencing was naive T cells sorted from blood. The sequence came from a man aged 18-30 years in good health. The CDR3 nucleotides read TGCGCCAGCAGCTTGTACCCGCAGGGTGACGGGGAGCTGTTTTTT. This translates into CASSLYPQGDGELFF.